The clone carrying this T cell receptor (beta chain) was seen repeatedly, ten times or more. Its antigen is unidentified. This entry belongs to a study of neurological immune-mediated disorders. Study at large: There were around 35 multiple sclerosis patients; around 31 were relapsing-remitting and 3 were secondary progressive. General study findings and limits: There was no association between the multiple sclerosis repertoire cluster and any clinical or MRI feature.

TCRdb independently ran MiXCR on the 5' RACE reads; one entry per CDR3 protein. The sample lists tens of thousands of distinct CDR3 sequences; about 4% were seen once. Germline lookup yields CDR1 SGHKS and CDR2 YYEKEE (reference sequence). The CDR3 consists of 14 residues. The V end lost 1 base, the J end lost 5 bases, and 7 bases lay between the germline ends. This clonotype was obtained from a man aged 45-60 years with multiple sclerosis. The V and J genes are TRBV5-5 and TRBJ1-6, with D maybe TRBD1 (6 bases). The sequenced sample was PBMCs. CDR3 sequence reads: CASSLTGNNSPLHF. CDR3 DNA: TGTGCCAGCAGCTTGACAGGGAATAATTCACCCCTCCACTTT.